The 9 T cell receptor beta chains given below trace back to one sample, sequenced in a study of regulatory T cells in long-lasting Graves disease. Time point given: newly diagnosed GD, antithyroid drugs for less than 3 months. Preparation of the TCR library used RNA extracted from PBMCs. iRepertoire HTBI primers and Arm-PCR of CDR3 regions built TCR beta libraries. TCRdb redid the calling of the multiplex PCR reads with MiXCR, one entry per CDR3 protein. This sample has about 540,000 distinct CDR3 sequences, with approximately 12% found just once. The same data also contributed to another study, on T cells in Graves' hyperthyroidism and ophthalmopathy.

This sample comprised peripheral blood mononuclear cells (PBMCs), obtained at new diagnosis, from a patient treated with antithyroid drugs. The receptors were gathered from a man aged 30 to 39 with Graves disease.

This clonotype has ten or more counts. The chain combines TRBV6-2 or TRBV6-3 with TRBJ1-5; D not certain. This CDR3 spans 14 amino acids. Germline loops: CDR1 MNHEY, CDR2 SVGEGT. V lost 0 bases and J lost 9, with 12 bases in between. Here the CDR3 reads CASSYSIDTGPQHF. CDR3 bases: TGTGCCAGCAGTTACTCGATTGACACTGGGCCCCAGCATTTT.

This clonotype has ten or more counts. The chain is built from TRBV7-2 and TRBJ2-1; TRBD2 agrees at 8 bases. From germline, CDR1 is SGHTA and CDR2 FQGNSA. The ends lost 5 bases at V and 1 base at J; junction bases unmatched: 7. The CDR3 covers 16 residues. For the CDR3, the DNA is TGTGCCAGCAGCCCGTTGGGACTAGGGTCCTACAATGAGCAGTTCTTC. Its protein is CASSPLGLGSYNEQFF. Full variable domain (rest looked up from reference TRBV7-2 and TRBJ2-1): GAGVSQSPSNKVTEKGKDVELRCDPISGHTALYWYRQSLGQGLEFLIYFQGNSAPDKSGLPSDRFSAERTGGSVSTLTIQRTQQEDSAVYLCASSPLGLGSYNEQFFGPGTRLTVL.

DNA for the CDR3: TGTGCCACCAGCAGAGACCCCTCTTACTCTGGAAACACCATATATTTT. Its protein is CATSRDPSYSGNTIYF. The chain couples TRBV15 to TRBJ1-3, with no clear D. Germline V gene data show CDR1 as LNHNV and CDR2 as YYDKDF (reference sequence). The V and J ends lost 0 bases and 0 bases respectively, with 9 bases between them. The CDR3 totals 16 residues.

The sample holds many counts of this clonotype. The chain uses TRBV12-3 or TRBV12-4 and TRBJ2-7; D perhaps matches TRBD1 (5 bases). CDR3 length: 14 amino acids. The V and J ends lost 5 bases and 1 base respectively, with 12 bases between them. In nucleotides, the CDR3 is TGTGCCAGCAGTCAAGGGGTTTGGTCCTACGAGCAGTACTTC. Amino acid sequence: CASSQGVWSYEQYF.

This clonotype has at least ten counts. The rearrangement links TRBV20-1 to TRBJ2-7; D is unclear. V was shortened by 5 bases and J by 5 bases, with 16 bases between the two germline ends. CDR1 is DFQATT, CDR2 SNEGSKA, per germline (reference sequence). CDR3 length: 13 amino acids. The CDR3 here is CSAAGPGWDEQYF. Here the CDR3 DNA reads TGCAGTGCTGCCGGGCCTGGGTGGGACGAGCAGTACTTC.

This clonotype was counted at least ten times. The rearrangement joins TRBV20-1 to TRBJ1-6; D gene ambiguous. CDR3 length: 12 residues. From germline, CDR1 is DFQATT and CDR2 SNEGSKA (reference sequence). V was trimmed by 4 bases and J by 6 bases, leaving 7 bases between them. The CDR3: CSATESNSPLHF. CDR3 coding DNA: TGCAGTGCTACGGAAAGTAATTCACCCCTCCACTTT.

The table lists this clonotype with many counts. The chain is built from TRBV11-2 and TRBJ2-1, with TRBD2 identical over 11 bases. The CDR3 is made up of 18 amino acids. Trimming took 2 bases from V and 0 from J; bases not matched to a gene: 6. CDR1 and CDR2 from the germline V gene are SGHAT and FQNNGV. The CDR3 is CASSLHPGTSGSYNEQFF. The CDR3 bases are TGTGCCAGCAGCTTACATCCTGGGACTAGCGGCTCCTACAATGAGCAGTTCTTC.

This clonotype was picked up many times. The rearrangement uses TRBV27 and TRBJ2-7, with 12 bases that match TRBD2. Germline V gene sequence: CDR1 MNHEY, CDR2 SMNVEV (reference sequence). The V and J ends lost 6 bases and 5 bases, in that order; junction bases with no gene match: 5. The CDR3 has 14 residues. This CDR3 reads CASRLTSGSDEQYF. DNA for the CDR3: TGTGCCAGCAGACTGACTAGCGGGAGCGACGAGCAGTACTTC.

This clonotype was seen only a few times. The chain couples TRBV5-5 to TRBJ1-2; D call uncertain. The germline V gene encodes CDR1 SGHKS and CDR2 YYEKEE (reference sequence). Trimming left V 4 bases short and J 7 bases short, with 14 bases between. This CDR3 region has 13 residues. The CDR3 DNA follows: TGTGCCAGCAGCCTACTCACGGCGGCTGGCTACACCTTC. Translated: CASSLLTAAGYTF.